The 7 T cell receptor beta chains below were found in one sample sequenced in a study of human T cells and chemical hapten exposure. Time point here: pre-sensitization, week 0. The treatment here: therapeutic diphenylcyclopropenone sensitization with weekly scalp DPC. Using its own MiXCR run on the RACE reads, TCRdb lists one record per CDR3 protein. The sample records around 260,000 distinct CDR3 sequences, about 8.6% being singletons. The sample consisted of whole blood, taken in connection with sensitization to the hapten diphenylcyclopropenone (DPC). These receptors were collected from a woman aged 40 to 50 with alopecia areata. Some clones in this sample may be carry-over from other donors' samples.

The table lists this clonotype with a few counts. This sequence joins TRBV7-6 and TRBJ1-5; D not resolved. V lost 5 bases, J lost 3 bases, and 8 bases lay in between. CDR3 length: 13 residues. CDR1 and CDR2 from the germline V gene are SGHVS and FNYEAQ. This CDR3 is CASSRGPNQPQHF. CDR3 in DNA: TGTGCCAGCAGCCGAGGGCCCAATCAGCCCCAGCATTTT.

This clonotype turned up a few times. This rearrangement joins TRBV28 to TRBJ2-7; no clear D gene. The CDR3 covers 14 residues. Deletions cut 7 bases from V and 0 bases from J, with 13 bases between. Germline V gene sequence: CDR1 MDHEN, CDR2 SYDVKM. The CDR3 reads CASIPARPSYEQYF. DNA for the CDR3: TGTGCCAGCATTCCCGCCAGGCCCTCCTACGAGCAGTACTTC.

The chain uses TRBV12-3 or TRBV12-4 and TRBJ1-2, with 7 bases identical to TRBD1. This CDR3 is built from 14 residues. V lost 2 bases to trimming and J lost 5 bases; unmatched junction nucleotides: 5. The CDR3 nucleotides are TGTGCCAGCAGTTTAAGGGGGCGCCGGTATGGCTACACCTTC. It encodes CASSLRGRRYGYTF.

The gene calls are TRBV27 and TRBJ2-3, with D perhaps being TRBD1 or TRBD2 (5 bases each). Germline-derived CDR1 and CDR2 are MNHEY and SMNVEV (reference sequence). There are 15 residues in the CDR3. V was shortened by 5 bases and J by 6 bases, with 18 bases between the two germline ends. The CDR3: CASSPGTGLADTQYF. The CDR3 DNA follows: TGTGCCAGCAGTCCCGGGACGGGGCTCGCGGATACGCAGTATTTT.

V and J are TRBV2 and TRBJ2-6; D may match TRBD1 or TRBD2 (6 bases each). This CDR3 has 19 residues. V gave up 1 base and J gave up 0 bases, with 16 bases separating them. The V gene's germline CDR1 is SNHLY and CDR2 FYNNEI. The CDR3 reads CASSEGVLRGHSGANVLTF. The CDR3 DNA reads TGTGCCAGCAGTGAAGGGGTCCTACGGGGGCACTCTGGGGCCAACGTCCTGACTTTC. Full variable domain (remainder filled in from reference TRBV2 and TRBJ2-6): EPEVTQTPSHQVTQMGQEVILRCVPISNHLYFYWYRQILGQKVEFLVSFYNNEISEKSEIFDDQFSVERPDGSNFTLKIRSTKLEDSAMYFCASSEGVLRGHSGANVLTFGAGSRLTVL.

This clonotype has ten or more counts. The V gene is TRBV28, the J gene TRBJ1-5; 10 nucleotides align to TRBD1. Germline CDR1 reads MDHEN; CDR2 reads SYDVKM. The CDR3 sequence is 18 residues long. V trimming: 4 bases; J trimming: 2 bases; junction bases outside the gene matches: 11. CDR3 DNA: TGTGCCAGCAGTTACAGGACAGGGGGAAGAGCCGGCAATCAGCCCCAGCATTTT. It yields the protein CASSYRTGGRAGNQPQHF.

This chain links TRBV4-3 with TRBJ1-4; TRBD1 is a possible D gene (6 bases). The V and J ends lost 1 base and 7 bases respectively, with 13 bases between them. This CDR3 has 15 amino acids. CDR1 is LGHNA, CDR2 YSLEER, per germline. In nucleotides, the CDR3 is TGCGCCAGCAGCCAAGGGGGGGGCAGGGCTGAAAAACTGTTTTTT. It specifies CASSQGGGRAEKLFF.